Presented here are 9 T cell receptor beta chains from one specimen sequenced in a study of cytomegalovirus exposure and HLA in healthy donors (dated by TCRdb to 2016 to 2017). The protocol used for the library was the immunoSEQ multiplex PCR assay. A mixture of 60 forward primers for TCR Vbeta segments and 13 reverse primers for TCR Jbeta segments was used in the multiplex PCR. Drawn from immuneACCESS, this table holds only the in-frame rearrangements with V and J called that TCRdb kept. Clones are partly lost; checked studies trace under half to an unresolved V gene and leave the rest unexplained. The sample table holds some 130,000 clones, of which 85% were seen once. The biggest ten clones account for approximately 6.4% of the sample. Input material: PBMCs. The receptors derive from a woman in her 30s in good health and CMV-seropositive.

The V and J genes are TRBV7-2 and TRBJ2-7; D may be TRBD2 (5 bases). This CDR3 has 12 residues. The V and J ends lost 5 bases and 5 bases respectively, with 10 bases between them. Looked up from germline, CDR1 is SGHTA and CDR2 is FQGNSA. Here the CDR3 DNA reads TGTGCCAGCAGCCAGGACTGGGACGAGCAGTACTTC. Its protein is CASSQDWDEQYF. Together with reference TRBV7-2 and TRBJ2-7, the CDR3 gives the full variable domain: GAGVSQSPSNKVTEKGKDVELRCDPISGHTALYWYRQSLGQGLEFLIYFQGNSAPDKSGLPSDRFSAERTGGSVSTLTIQRTQQEDSAVYLCASSQDWDEQYFGPGTRLTVT.

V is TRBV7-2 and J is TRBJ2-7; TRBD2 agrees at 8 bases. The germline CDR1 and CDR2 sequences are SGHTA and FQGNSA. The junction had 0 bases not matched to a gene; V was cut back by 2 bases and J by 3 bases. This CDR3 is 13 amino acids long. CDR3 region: CASSLRGGYEQYF. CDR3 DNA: TGTGCCAGCAGCTTACGGGGGGGCTACGAGCAGTACTTC. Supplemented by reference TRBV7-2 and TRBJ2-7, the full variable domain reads GAGVSQSPSNKVTEKGKDVELRCDPISGHTALYWYRQSLGQGLEFLIYFQGNSAPDKSGLPSDRFSAERTGGSVSTLTIQRTQQEDSAVYLCASSLRGGYEQYFGPGTRLTVT.

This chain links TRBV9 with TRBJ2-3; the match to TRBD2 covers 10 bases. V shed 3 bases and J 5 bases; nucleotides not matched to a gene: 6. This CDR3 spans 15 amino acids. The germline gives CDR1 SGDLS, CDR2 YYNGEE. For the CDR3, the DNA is TGTGCCAGCAGCGATAGCGGGGGGCCAGTAGATACGCAGTATTTT. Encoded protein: CASSDSGGPVDTQYF.

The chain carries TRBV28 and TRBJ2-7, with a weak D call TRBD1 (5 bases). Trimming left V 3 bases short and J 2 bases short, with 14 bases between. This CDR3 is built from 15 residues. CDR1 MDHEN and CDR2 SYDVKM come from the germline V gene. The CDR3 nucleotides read TGTGCCAGCAGTTTGAGGACAAACGAACCCTACGAGCAGTACTTC. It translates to CASSLRTNEPYEQYF.

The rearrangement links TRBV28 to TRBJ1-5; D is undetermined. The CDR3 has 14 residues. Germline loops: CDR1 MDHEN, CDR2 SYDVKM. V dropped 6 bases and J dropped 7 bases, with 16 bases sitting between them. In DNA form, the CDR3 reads TGTGCCAGCAGCCCATCCCTTGAGCTACAGCCCCAGCATTTT. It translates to CASSPSLELQPQHF.

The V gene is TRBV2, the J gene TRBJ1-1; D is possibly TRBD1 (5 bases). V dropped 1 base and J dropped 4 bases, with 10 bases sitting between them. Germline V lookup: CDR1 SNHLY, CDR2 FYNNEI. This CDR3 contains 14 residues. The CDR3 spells CASSEVQGITEAFF. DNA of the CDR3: TGTGCCAGCAGTGAAGTTCAGGGTATCACTGAAGCTTTCTTT.

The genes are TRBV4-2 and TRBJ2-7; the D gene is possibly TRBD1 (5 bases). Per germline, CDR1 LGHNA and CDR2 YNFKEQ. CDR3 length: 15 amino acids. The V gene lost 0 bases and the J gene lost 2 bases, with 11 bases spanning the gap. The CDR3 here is CASSQDVGAPYEQYF. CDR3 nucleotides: TGTGCCAGCAGCCAAGATGTAGGGGCTCCCTACGAGCAGTACTTC.

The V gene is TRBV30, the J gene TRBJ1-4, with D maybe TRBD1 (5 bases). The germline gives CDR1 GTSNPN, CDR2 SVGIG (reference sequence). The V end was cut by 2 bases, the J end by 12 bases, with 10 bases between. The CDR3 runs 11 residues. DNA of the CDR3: TGTGCCTGGAGTCACGCAGGGCAACTGTTTTTT. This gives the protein CAWSHAGQLFF.

The CDR3 DNA is TGTGCCAGCGAGGGGACAGGGGCCGAGCAGTACTTC. Protein product: CASEGTGAEQYF. The chain recombines TRBV28 with TRBJ2-7; TRBD1 agrees at 10 bases. The CDR3 has 12 residues. Losses at the gene ends were 8 bases for V and 6 bases for J; bases not matched to a gene: 4. Germline CDR1 reads MDHEN; CDR2 reads SYDVKM.